These 2 T cell receptor beta chains share one sample of origin, sequenced in a study of breast tumors, draining lymph nodes, adjacent tissues (dated by TCRdb to about 2016). The library was made by multiplex PCR. The sequencing machine was an Illumina HiSeq 2000. TCRdb handled the public reads itself, with Q25 trimming in fastp and clone calling in MiXCR, and kept productive beta chains. Each CDR3 protein appears once, grouped with its most common genes and DNA. This sample is represented by around 120,000 distinct CDR3 sequences; 20% of them were singletons. The ten most abundant clones make up around 3.5% of the sample. Lymph node samples were obtained from the axillary draining lymph nodes of breast cancer patients. The sample was axillary lymph node tissue. All receptors come from a female donor with breast cancer. Some clones in this sample may be carry-over from other donors' samples.

In its sample, this clonotype was seen a few times. The rearrangement uses TRBV11-2 and TRBJ2-1, with 7 bases that match TRBD2. The CDR3 sequence is 15 residues long. Germline lookup yields CDR1 SGHAT and CDR2 FQNNGV. The junction had 8 bases not matched to a gene; V was cut back by 4 bases and J by 5 bases. The CDR3 nucleotides read TGTGCCAGCAGCTCCTTCCAGCGGGATGACAATGAGCAGTTCTTC. Its protein product is CASSSFQRDDNEQFF.

In this sample, this clonotype turned up many times. As DNA, the CDR3 is TGCGCCAGCAGCCAAGGGGGCTTCGAGGAGACCCAGTACTTC. Protein: CASSQGGFEETQYF. The gene calls are TRBV4-1 and TRBJ2-5; maybe TRBD1 (5 bases). Germline lookup yields CDR1 MGHRA and CDR2 YSYEKL. The CDR3 runs 14 residues. Trimming removed 1 base at V and 5 bases at J, with 11 bases between.